This T cell receptor (beta chain) was profiled in a study of radiotherapy plus CTLA-4 blockade in lung cancer. Study-level points and caveats: Clones derived from tumor TCRs expanded in blood after radiotherapy plus ipilimumab.

Regarding this clone: The target antigen is unknown.

The method was immunoSEQ multiplex PCR; TCRdb's version includes in-frame clones alone and lacks a portion of them. The sample lists roughly 110,000 clones; approximately 87% were seen once. Treatment of patients with chemo-refractory metastatic non-small-cell lung cancer consisted of focal radiation plus CTLA-4 blockade with ipilimumab. Sample: peripheral blood, taken from a patient treated with radiotherapy plus ipilimumab. This receptor was obtained from a human donor with non-small cell lung cancer that progressed on radiotherapy plus ipilimumab. Some clones in this sample may be carry-over from other donors' samples.

The CDR3 region is CASSQKGTTIPNTGELFF. DNA for the CDR3: TGCGCCAGCAGCCAGAAGGGGACCACGATCCCGAACACCGGGGAGCTGTTTTTT. V gene TRBV4-1 combines with J gene TRBJ2-2; D could derive from TRBD1 or TRBD2 (5 bases each). Germline assignment: CDR1 MGHRA and CDR2 YSYEKL. V was pared by 3 bases and J by 0 bases, with 17 bases between. CDR3 length equals 18 residues.